A single sample is the source of the 30 T cell receptor beta chains below, sequenced in a study of T cells in Graves' hyperthyroidism and ophthalmopathy. Authors of the study amplified TCR beta CDR3 regions from RNA transcripts. First-round RT-PCR with HTBI primers amplified the TCR CDR3 region. Using its own MiXCR run on the multiplex PCR reads, TCRdb lists one record per CDR3 protein. There are 360,000 or so distinct CDR3 sequences in the sample; around a sixth occur only once, and about a sixth lies in the top ten. The sample consisted of blood. The receptors were sampled from a woman aged 35 to 49 with Graves' ophthalmopathy.

The rearrangement uses TRBV30 and TRBJ1-2; D possibly corresponds to TRBD1 (5 bases). Germline V CDR1 and CDR2: GTSNPN, SVGIG (reference sequence). Trimming removed 1 base from V and 8 bases from J, with 14 bases in between. This CDR3 is built from 13 residues. CDR3: CAWSETGVRGYTF. The CDR3 nucleotides read TGTGCCTGGAGTGAGACGGGGGTACGGGGCTACACCTTC.

Ten or more counts support this clonotype. The chain has TRBV3-1 and TRBJ1-5; no clear D gene. The CDR3 consists of 15 residues. The germline CDR1 and CDR2 sequences are LGHDT and YNNKEL (reference sequence). The V gene lost 0 bases and the J gene lost 3 bases, with 9 bases spanning the gap. The CDR3 bases are TGTGCCAGCAGCCAAGATGGGAGGTCCAATCAGCCCCAGCATTTT. Amino acids: CASSQDGRSNQPQHF. Drawing the rest from reference TRBV3-1 and TRBJ1-5, the complete variable domain is DTAVSQTPKYLVTQMGNDKSIKCEQNLGHDTMYWYKQDSKKFLKIMFSYNNKELIINETVPNRFSPKSPDKAHLNLHINSLELGDSAVYFCASSQDGRSNQPQHFGDGTRLSIL.

With respect to this clonotype: Since a much larger clone is just one base distant, this may be a read error. This rearrangement joins TRBV30 to TRBJ1-1; D possibly corresponds to TRBD1 (5 bases). This CDR3 region has 13 residues. The germline V gene has CDR1 GTSNPN and CDR2 SVGIG (reference sequence). V was pared by 4 bases and J by 0 bases, with 9 bases between. The CDR3 reads CAWTRALNTEAFF. The CDR3 DNA reads TGTGCCTGGACCAGGGCCTTGAACACTGAAGCTTTCTTT.

The sample holds many counts of this clonotype. V usage is TRBV6-5 and J usage is TRBJ1-2; 7 bases are shared with TRBD1. Germline CDR1 MNHEY, CDR2 SVGAGI. The CDR3 runs to 12 residues. The J segment lost 8 bases and the V segment lost 7 bases, leaving 7 bases of the junction unmatched. The CDR3 coding sequence is TGTGCCAGCACCGTGGACAGGCGGGGCTACACCTTC. It codes for CASTVDRRGYTF.

A few counts support this clonotype. The V and J genes are TRBV6-1 and TRBJ1-1; D gene uncertain. Germline V gives CDR1 MNHNS, CDR2 SASEGT. The CDR3 contains 15 residues. V was shortened by 1 base and J by 1 base, with 10 bases between the two germline ends. CDR3 sequence: CASSEVPAGNTEAFF. As DNA, the CDR3 is TGTGCCAGCAGTGAAGTCCCGGCAGGGAACACTGAAGCTTTCTTT.

This clonotype was detected ten times or more. The DNA for the CDR3 is TGTGCCAGCAGTTTATTGGTAGGGGACTATGGCTACACCTTC. It codes for CASSLLVGDYGYTF. V gene TRBV28 combines with J gene TRBJ1-2, with a tentative D call TRBD1 (5 bases). The CDR3 loop spans 14 amino acids. Between the trimmed V and J ends, which lost 1 base and 3 bases, there was a span of 9 bases. The germline CDR1 and CDR2 sequences are MDHEN and SYDVKM.

This clonotype was detected many times. The rearrangement links TRBV29-1 to TRBJ1-1; D is unresolved. The CDR3 is 14 amino acids. V shed 4 bases and J shed 1 base, with 13 bases lying between them. Germline V gene lookup returns CDR1 SQVTM and CDR2 ANQGSEA. This CDR3 is CSVALSLQNTEAFF. The CDR3 nucleotides read TGCAGCGTTGCCCTCAGCCTTCAGAACACTGAAGCTTTCTTT.

V usage is TRBV25-1 and J usage is TRBJ2-2, with 7 positions matching TRBD2. Germline V CDR1 and CDR2: MGHDK, SYGVNS. CDR3 length: 15 residues. Losses at the gene ends were 3 bases for V and 4 bases for J; bases not matched to a gene: 5. CDR3 sequence: CASSETGLSTGELFF. The CDR3 DNA reads as TGTGCCAGCAGTGAGACGGGACTATCCACCGGGGAGCTGTTTTTT. The full variable domain, its missing parts supplied by reference TRBV25-1 and TRBJ2-2, is EADIYQTPRYLVIGTGKKITLECSQTMGHDKMYWYQQDPGMELHLIHYSYGVNSTEKGDLSSESTVSRIRTEHFPLTLESARPSHTSQYLCASSETGLSTGELFFGEGSRLTVL.

In this sample, this clonotype turned up many times. V gene TRBV7-2 combines with J gene TRBJ2-2, with 12 positions matching TRBD2. Germline CDR1 SGHTA, CDR2 FQGNSA. The CDR3 runs to 19 residues. With 4 bases clipped from V and 5 bases from J, the junction kept 14 bases outside the gene matches. This CDR3 reads CASSSGNPSGRAKTGELFF. In DNA form, the CDR3 reads TGTGCCAGCAGCTCAGGGAATCCTAGCGGGAGGGCTAAAACCGGGGAGCTGTTTTTT.

This clonotype was seen ten or more times. The gene calls are TRBV12-3 or TRBV12-4 and TRBJ1-5; D call uncertain. This CDR3 has 15 residues. V shed 1 base and J shed 2 bases, with 9 bases lying between them. The CDR3 reads CASSLGVGGNQPQHF. The DNA for the CDR3 is TGTGCCAGCAGTTTAGGGGTTGGGGGCAATCAGCCCCAGCATTTT.

This clonotype was seen many times. The chain employs TRBV12-3 or TRBV12-4 and TRBJ1-1, with D hard to call. The CDR3 length is 12 residues. The V end was cut by 7 bases, the J end by 10 bases, with 16 bases between. CDR3 sequence: CASNSFESRAFF. In nucleotides, the CDR3 is TGTGCCAGCAATTCCTTCGAATCCCGAGCTTTCTTT.

The sample holds many counts of this clonotype. The chain combines TRBV18 with TRBJ2-7; TRBD2 matches 8 bases. Germline lookup yields CDR1 KGHSH and CDR2 LQKENI. This CDR3 is built from 15 residues. Trimming took 3 bases from V and 3 from J; bases not matched to a gene: 7. This chain's CDR3 is CASSPPGRALYEQYF. CDR3 sequence (DNA): TGTGCCAGCTCACCCCCCGGGAGGGCCCTCTACGAGCAGTACTTC.

The sample holds many counts of this clonotype. J is TRBJ2-2 and V is TRBV10-3; D unclear. The germline CDR1 and CDR2 sequences are ENHRY and SYGVKD. CDR3 length: 12 residues. V was cut by 0 bases and J by 6 bases, with 2 bases left in between. The CDR3 sequence: CAISESAGELFF. CDR3 nucleotides: TGTGCCATCAGTGAGTCGGCCGGGGAGCTGTTTTTT.

This clonotype has a count of ten or more. The chain combines TRBV2 with TRBJ2-7; perhaps TRBD2 as D (6 bases). With 6 bases removed from V and 2 bases from J, the gap between germline ends came to 14 bases. Germline-derived CDR1 and CDR2 are SNHLY and FYNNEI. There are 14 residues in the CDR3. Here the CDR3 reads CASREGSGPYEQYF. As DNA, the CDR3 is TGTGCCAGCAGGGAGGGTAGCGGACCCTACGAGCAGTACTTC.

The chain recombines TRBV29-1 with TRBJ1-1, with D possibly matching TRBD1 (5 bases). CDR1 SQVTM and CDR2 ANQGSEA come from the germline V gene. The germline V and J ends were trimmed by 7 bases and 3 bases, with 12 bases remaining between them. This CDR3 comprises 12 residues. CDR3 DNA sequence: TGCAGCGGGGGGGTCGGAGACACTGAAGCTTTCTTT. Its translation: CSGGVGDTEAFF.

The CDR3 DNA reads as TGTGCCAGCAGTTTAGGGGGCCTGAGCCGAAAGAACACTGAAGCTTTCTTT. Its protein is CASSLGGLSRKNTEAFF. The chain has TRBV12-3 or TRBV12-4 and TRBJ1-1; tentatively, D is TRBD1 (5 bases). Trimming took 1 base from V and 1 from J, leaving 16 bases between them. The CDR3 runs to 17 residues.

As for this clonotype: A much more abundant neighbour one base away suggests this may be a read error. The V and J genes are TRBV14 and TRBJ2-5; D gene unclear. Germline CDR1 reads SGHDN; CDR2 reads FVKESK. This CDR3 has 11 amino acids. The chain's CDR3 is CASSHAETLYF. CDR3 coding DNA: TGTGCCAGCAGCCATGCGGAAACCCTGTACTTC.

The genes are TRBV9 and TRBJ1-1, with D possibly TRBD1 on 5 matching bases. V lost 2 bases and J lost 3, with 11 bases in between. Germline assignment: CDR1 SGDLS and CDR2 YYNGEE. CDR3 length: 14 amino acids. The CDR3 here is CASSVNTGDTEAFF. CDR3 nucleotide sequence: TGTGCCAGCAGCGTGAACACGGGGGACACTGAAGCTTTCTTT.

This clonotype was counted ten times or more. With a much larger clone just one base away, this may be a read error. The chain couples TRBV12-3 or TRBV12-4 to TRBJ1-5; D is undetermined. This CDR3 spans 13 amino acids. The CDR3 DNA sequence: TGTGCCAGCAGTTTCGTAGGGAATCCGCCCCAGCATTTT. Translated, it gives CASSFVGNPPQHF.

J is TRBJ1-5 and V is TRBV7-2; D is undetermined. This CDR3 has 11 residues. Germline V lookup: CDR1 SGHTA, CDR2 FQGNSA. With 6 bases removed from V and 7 bases from J, the gap between germline ends came to 7 bases. The DNA for the CDR3 is TGTGCCAGCAGTTCAACCCAGCCCCAGCATTTT. Translated, it gives CASSSTQPQHF.

V and J are TRBV5-1 and TRBJ2-4; TRBD1 or TRBD2 may be the D gene (5 bases each). CDR1 and CDR2 (germline): SGHRS, YFSETQ. V dropped 4 bases and J dropped 5 bases, with 19 bases sitting between them. The CDR3 spans 16 residues. As DNA, the CDR3 is TGCGCCAGCAGCCTGGGCGTCGGGCTGGGGGAAAACATTCAGTACTTC. Translated: CASSLGVGLGENIQYF.

This clonotype was counted ten times or more. V usage is TRBV20-1 and J usage is TRBJ2-2, with D tentatively TRBD1 (6 bases). The V end lost 0 bases, the J end lost 7 bases, and 24 bases lay between the germline ends. Germline V gene lookup returns CDR1 DFQATT and CDR2 SNEGSKA (reference sequence). This CDR3 is built from 18 residues. The CDR3 here is CSARDPSSQTGLGGELFF. The CDR3 DNA sequence: TGCAGTGCTAGAGACCCTTCCAGCCAAACAGGGTTGGGCGGGGAGCTGTTTTTT.

The table lists this clonotype with a few counts. The junction departs from the called germline gene at one end, perhaps through a read error. The chain is built from TRBV4-1 and TRBJ2-7; possibly TRBD1 or TRBD2 for D (6 bases each). This CDR3 has 15 residues. Germline lookup yields CDR1 MGHRA and CDR2 YSYEKL. CDR3 coding DNA: TGCGTCAGCAGCCAATCAGGGCAGGGGAGGAGCGAGCAGTACTTC. Residues: CVSSQSGQGRSEQYF.

This clonotype was observed at least ten times. The V call is TRBV30, the J call TRBJ1-2; D remains unclear. The CDR3 contains 13 residues. The V end lost 1 base, the J end lost 4 bases, and 10 bases lay between the germline ends. Germline loops: CDR1 GTSNPN, CDR2 SVGIG (reference sequence). The CDR3 DNA follows: TGTGCCTGGAGTGAATCCGGACTCTATGGCTACACCTTC. Its translation: CAWSESGLYGYTF.

The chain couples TRBV28 to TRBJ2-7; 8 positions match TRBD2. V lost 6 bases and J lost 4; bases outside the gene matches: 14. In germline, CDR1 is MDHEN, CDR2 SYDVKM. CDR3 length: 16 residues. CDR3 sequence: CASSSPGTRLGYEQYF. The CDR3 DNA reads TGTGCCAGCAGCTCGCCCGGGACTAGACTTGGGTACGAGCAGTACTTC.

The chain is built from TRBV28 and TRBJ1-3; D may be TRBD1 (5 bases). Trimming took off 4 bases at V and 2 bases at J, with 9 bases between the two ends. In germline, CDR1 is MDHEN, CDR2 SYDVKM. The CDR3 is 14 amino acids. The CDR3 region is CASSWGGAGNTIYF. The CDR3 DNA reads as TGTGCCAGCAGTTGGGGGGGTGCTGGAAACACCATATATTTT.

Many counts were recorded for this clonotype. The chain uses TRBV5-4 and TRBJ2-5; 12 nucleotides agree with TRBD1. V gave up 1 base and J gave up 5 bases; unmatched junction bases: 6. The CDR3 runs 16 residues. Germline V gives CDR1 SGHNT, CDR2 YYREEE (reference sequence). CDR3 protein: CASSLRGQGAGETQYF. In DNA form, the CDR3 reads TGTGCCAGCAGCTTGAGGGGACAGGGGGCCGGGGAGACCCAGTACTTC.

This clonotype was recorded many times. The CDR3 DNA follows: TGCAGTGCTAGAGATGGCAGGGGGCATCAGCCCCAGCATTTT. It translates to CSARDGRGHQPQHF. The chain is built from TRBV20-1 and TRBJ1-5; 8 bases agree with TRBD1. CDR3 length equals 14 residues. CDR1 is DFQATT and CDR2 is SNEGSKA in the germline V gene (reference sequence). With 0 bases clipped from V and 5 bases from J, the junction kept 3 bases outside the gene matches.

The V call is TRBV14, the J call TRBJ1-6, with 10 bases matching TRBD1. Losses at the gene ends were 2 bases for V and 8 bases for J; bases not matched to a gene: 3. The germline gives CDR1 SGHDN, CDR2 FVKESK. The CDR3 runs 15 residues. The CDR3 protein is CASSQRDRGYSPLHF. The CDR3 region has the DNA TGTGCCAGCAGCCAAAGGGACAGGGGATATTCACCCCTCCACTTT.

On this clonotype itself: A much more abundant neighbour one base away suggests this may be a read error. CDR3 bases: TGTGCCAGCAGCGTAATCAACCTCGGCGGGGAGCTGTTTTTT. As protein: CASSVINLGGELFF. The chain links TRBV7-2 to TRBJ2-2; unclear D gene. Trimming stripped 5 bases from V and 7 bases from J, with 14 bases between. Germline V CDR1 and CDR2: SGHTA, FQGNSA. This CDR3 comprises 14 residues.